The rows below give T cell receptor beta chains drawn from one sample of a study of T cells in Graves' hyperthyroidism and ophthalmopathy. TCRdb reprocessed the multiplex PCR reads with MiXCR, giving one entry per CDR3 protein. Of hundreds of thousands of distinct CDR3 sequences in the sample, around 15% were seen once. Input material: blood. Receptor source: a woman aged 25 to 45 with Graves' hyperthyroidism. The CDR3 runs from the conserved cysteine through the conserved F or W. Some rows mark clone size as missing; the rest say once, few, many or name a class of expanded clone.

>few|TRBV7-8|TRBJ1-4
CASSLAGGQINEKLFF
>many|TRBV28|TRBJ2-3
CASSFVRGQGTDTQYF
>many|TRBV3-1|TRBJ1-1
CASSPGSAIGTEAFF
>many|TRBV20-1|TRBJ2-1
CSARDQGALDEQFF
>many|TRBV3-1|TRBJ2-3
CASSQEGPLTDTQYF
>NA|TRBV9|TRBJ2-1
CASSVGGTRIYNEQFF
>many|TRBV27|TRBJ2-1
CATNKGPETLPEQFF
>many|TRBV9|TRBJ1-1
CASSVAGLNTEAFF
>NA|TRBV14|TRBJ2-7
CASSQETAGEQYF
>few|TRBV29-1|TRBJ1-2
CSAWTAYGYTF
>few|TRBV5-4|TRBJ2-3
CASSLGQRTDTQYF
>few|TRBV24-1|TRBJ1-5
CATSDSGDGYSNQPQHF
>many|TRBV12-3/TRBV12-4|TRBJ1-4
CASGNLDVEKLFF
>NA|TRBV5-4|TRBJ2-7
CASSSSGSRSYEQYF
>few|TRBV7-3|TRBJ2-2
CASSLIAGAPGELFF
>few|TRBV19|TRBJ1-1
CASRTTGGGTEAFF
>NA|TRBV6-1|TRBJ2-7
CANSPGLAGYEQYF
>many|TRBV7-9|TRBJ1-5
CASSSTGVDQPQHF
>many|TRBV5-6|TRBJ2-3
CASSSDRGDTQYF
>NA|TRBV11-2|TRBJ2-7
CASSLVGLAGSYEQYF
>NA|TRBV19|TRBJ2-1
CASSARQGFSGEQFF